This T cell receptor beta chain came from a study of T cells in Graves' hyperthyroidism and ophthalmopathy. In the study overall: Peripheral blood was collected at initial diagnosis, before any treatment.

This clonotype has ten or more counts. V was clipped by 0 bases and J by 5 bases; unmatched bases: 4. The germline V gene has CDR1 ENHRY and CDR2 SYGVKD. This CDR3 comprises 17 residues. Amplified regions were TCR beta CDR3 sequences from RNA transcripts. With the HTBI primer set, the TCR CDR3 went through a first round of RT-PCR. TCRdb reanalysed the multiplex PCR reads using MiXCR and keeps one entry per CDR3 protein. The sample records about 340,000 distinct CDR3 sequences, 21% being singletons. The TCR comes from a woman aged 45-65 years with Graves' hyperthyroidism. The specimen sequenced was blood. The V and J genes are TRBV10-3 and TRBJ2-1; 13 bases agree with TRBD2. The CDR3 loop reads CAISESPGLAGDNEQFF. CDR3 coding DNA: TGTGCCATCAGTGAGTCGCCCGGACTAGCGGGGGACAATGAGCAGTTCTTC.